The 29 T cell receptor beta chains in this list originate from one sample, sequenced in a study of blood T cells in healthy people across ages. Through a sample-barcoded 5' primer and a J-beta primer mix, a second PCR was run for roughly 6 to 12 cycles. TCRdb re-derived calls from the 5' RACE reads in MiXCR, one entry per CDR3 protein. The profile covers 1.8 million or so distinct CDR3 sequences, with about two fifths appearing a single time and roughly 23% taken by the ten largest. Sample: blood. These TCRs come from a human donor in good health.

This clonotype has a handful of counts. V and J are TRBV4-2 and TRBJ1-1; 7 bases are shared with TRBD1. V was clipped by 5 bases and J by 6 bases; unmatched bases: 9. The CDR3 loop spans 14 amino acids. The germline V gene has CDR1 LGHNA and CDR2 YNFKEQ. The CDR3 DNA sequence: TGTGCCAGCAGCAGACGAGACAGGGAGGCTGAAGCTTTCTTT. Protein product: CASSRRDREAEAFF.

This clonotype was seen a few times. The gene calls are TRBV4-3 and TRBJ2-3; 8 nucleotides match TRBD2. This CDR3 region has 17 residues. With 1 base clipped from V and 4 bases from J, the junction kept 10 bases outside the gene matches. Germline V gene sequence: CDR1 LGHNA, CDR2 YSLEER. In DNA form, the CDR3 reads TGCGCCAGCAGCCAAGTGGGGCGCGGGGGGCCTGCAGATACGCAGTATTTT. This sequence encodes CASSQVGRGGPADTQYF.

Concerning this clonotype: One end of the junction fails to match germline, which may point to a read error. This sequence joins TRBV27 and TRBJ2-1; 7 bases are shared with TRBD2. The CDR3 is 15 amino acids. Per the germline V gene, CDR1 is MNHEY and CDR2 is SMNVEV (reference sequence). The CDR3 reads CASGERDQSCNEQFF. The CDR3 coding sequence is TGTGCCAGCGGTGAGCGGGATCAATCCTGCAATGAGCAGTTCTTC.

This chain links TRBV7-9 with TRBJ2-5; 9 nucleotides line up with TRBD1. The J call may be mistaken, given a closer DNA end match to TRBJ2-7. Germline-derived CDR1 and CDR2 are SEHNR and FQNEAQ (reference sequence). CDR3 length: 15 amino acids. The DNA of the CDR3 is TGTGCCAGCAGCGAAAAAGGACAGGGGAAATACGAGCAGTACTTC. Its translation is CASSEKGQGKYEQYF.

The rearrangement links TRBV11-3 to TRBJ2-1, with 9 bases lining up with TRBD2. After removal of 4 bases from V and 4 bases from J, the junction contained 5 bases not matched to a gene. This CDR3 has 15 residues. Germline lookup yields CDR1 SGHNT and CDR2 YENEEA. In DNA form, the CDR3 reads TGTGCCAGCAGCTACCGACTAGCGGTGTACAATGAGCAGTTCTTC. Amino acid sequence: CASSYRLAVYNEQFF.

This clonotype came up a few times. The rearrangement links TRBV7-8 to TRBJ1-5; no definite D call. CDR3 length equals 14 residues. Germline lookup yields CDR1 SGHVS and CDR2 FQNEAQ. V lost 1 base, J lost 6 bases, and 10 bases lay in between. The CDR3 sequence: CASSLGPVSQPQHF. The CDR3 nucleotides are TGTGCCAGCAGCTTAGGGCCGGTGAGTCAGCCCCAGCATTTT.

CDR3 DNA: TGTGCCAGCAGTAAGCCTTCACAGGTTTCTCCTAATGGCTACACCTTC. It translates to CASSKPSQVSPNGYTF. The rearrangement links TRBV6-1 to TRBJ1-2, with D maybe TRBD1 (5 bases). This CDR3 region has 16 residues. Germline V gene lookup returns CDR1 MNHNS and CDR2 SASEGT. V was cut by 5 bases and J by 6 bases, with 22 bases left in between.

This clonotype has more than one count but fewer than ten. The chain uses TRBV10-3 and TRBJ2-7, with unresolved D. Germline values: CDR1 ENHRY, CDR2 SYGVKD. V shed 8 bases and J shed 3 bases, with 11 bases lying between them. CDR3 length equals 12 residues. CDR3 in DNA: TGTGCCATCTCGTCTCAAGTCTACGAGCAGTACTTC. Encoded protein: CAISSQVYEQYF.

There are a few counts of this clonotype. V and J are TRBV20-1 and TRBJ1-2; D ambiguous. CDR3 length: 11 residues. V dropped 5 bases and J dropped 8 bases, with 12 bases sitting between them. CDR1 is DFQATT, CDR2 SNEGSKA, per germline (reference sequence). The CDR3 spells CSAPRPGGYTF. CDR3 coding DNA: TGCAGTGCTCCTAGACCGGGAGGCTACACCTTC.

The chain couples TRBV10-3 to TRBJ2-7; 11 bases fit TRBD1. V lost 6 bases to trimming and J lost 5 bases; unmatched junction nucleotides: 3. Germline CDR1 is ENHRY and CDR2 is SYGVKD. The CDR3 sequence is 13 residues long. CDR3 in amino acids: CAISTGQGDEQYF. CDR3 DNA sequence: TGTGCCATCAGCACGGGACAGGGGGACGAGCAGTACTTC.

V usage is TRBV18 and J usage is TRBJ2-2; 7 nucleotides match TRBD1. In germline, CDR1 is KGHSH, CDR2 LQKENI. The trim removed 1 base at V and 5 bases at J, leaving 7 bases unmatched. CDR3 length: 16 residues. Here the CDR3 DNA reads TGTGCCAGCTCACCACGGCGACAGGGTGATACCGGGGAGCTGTTTTTT. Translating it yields CASSPRRQGDTGELFF.

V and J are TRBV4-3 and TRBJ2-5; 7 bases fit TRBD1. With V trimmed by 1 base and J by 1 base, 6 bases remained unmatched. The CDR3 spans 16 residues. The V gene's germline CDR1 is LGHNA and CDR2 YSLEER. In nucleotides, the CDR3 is TGCGCCAGCAGCCAAGTAACAGGGGCCTTCCAAGAGACCCAGTACTTC. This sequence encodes CASSQVTGAFQETQYF.

In DNA form, the CDR3 reads TGTGCCATCAGTGAGGGGAGATATGGAGGTGGCTACACCTTC. Its protein is CAISEGRYGGGYTF. The V gene is TRBV10-3, the J gene TRBJ1-2; D gene ambiguous. CDR3 size: 14 residues. Trimming took 2 bases from V and 7 from J, leaving 14 bases between them. The germline CDR1 and CDR2 sequences are ENHRY and SYGVKD.

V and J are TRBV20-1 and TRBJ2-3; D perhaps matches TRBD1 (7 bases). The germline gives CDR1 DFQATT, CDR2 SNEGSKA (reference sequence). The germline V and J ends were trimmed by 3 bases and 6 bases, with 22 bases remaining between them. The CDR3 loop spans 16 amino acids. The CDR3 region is CSARDLRDSGTDTQYF. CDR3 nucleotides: TGCAGTGCTAGGGATTTGCGGGACAGTGGAACGGATACGCAGTATTTT.

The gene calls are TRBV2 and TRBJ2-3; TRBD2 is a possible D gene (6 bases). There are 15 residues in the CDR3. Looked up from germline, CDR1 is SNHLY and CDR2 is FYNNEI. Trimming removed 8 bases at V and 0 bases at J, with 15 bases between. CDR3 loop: CASARDFRSTDTQYF. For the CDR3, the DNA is TGTGCCAGCGCCCGGGACTTTCGCAGCACAGATACGCAGTATTTT. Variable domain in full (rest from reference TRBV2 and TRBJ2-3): EPEVTQTPSHQVTQMGQEVILRCVPISNHLYFYWYRQILGQKVEFLVSFYNNEISEKSEIFDDQFSVERPDGSNFTLKIRSTKLEDSAMYFCASARDFRSTDTQYFGPGTRLTVL.

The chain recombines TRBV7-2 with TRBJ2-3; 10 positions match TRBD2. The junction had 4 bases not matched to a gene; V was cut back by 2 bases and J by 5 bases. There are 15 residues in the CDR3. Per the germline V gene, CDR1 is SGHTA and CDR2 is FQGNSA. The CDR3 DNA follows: TGTGCCAGCAGCTTACCTAGCGGGGGTATAGATACGCAGTATTTT. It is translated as CASSLPSGGIDTQYF.

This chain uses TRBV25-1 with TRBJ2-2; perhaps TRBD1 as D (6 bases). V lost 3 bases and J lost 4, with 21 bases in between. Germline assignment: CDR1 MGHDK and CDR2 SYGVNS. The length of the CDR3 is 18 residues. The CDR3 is CASSDPVLGGGGTGELFF. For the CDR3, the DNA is TGTGCCAGCAGTGACCCCGTCCTTGGGGGCGGAGGCACCGGGGAGCTGTTTTTT.

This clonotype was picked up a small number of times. Written as DNA, the CDR3 is TGTGCCAGCAGTTATGGGAATGACTACAATGAGCAGTTCTTC. Translation gives CASSYGNDYNEQFF. This chain uses TRBV6-2 or TRBV6-3 with TRBJ2-1; D unclear. V shed 3 bases and J shed 3 bases, with 9 bases lying between them. The germline V gene encodes CDR1 MNHEY and CDR2 SVGEGT. The CDR3 has 14 amino acids.

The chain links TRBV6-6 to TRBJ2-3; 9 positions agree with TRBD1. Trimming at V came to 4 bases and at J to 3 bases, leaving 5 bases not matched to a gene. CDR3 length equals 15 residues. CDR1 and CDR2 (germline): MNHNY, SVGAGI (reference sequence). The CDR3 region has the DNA TGTGCCAGCAGTTCATCGGACAGGGGAACAGATACGCAGTATTTT. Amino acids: CASSSSDRGTDTQYF.

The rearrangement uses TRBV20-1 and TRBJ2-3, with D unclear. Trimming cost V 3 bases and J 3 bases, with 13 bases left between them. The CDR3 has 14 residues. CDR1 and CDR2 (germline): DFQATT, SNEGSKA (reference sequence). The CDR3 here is CSARRLFGTDTQYF. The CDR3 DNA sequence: TGCAGTGCTAGGAGGCTCTTTGGTACAGATACGCAGTATTTT.

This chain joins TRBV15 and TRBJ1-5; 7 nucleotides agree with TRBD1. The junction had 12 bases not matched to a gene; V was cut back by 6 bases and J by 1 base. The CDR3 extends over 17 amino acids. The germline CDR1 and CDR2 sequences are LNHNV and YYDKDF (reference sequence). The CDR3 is CATSPGPLTGSNQPQHF. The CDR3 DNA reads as TGTGCCACCAGTCCCGGCCCGTTGACAGGGAGCAATCAGCCCCAGCATTTT.

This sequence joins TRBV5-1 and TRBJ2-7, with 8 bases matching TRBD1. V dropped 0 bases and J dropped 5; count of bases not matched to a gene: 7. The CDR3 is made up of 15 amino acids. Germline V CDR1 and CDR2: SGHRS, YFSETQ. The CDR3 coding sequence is TGCGCCAGCAGCTTGGTAGCAGGGGGCTACGACGAGCAGTACTTC. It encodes CASSLVAGGYDEQYF.

Written as DNA, the CDR3 is TGTGCCAGCAGCGACCGGGGGGCAGGGGGCTACGACACTGAAGCTTTCTTT. It is translated as CASSDRGAGGYDTEAFF. This sequence joins TRBV7-3 and TRBJ1-1, with 8 bases that match TRBD1. From germline, CDR1 is SGHTA and CDR2 FQGTGA. The ends lost 5 bases at V and 3 bases at J; junction bases unmatched: 14. This CDR3 is 17 amino acids long. The full variable domain, in which reference TRBV7-3 and TRBJ1-1 provide the parts outside the CDR3, is GAGVSQTPSNKVTEKGKYVELRCDPISGHTALYWYRQSLGQGPEFLIYFQGTGAADDSGLPNDRFFAVRPEGSVSTLKIQRTERGDSAVYLCASSDRGAGGYDTEAFFGQGTRLTVV.

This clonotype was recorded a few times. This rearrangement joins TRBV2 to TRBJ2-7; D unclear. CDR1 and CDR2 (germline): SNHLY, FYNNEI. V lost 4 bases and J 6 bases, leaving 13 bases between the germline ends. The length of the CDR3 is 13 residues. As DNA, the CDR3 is TGTGCCAGCAGTGGGTTTCGGGTGGCCGAGCAGTACTTC. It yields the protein CASSGFRVAEQYF.

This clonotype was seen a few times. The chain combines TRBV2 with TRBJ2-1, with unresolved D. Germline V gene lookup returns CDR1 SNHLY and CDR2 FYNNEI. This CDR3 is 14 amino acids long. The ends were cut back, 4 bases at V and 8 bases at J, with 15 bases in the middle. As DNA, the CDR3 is TGTGCCAGCAGTGTGTTAGGTTTAAGGTATGAGCAGTTCTTC. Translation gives CASSVLGLRYEQFF.

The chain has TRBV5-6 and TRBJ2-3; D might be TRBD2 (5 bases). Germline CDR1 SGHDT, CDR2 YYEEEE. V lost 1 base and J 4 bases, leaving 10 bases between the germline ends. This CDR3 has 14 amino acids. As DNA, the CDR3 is TGTGCCAGCAGCTTGATAGGGAGACCAGATACGCAGTATTTT. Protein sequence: CASSLIGRPDTQYF.

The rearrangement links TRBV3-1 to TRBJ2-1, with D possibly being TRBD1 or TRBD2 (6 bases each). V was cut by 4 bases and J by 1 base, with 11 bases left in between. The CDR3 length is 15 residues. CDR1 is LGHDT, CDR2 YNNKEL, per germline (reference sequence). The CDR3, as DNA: TGTGCCAGCAGCCCGAAAGGGGGGTCCTACAATGAGCAGTTCTTC. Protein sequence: CASSPKGGSYNEQFF.

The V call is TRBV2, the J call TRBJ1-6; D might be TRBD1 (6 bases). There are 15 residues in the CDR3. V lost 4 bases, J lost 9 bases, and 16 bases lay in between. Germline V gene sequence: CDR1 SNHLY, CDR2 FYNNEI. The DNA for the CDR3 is TGTGCCAGCAGTGGGGTAGACAGGTCGAGTTCACCCCTCCACTTT. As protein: CASSGVDRSSSPLHF. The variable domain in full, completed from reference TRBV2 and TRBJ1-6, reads EPEVTQTPSHQVTQMGQEVILRCVPISNHLYFYWYRQILGQKVEFLVSFYNNEISEKSEIFDDQFSVERPDGSNFTLKIRSTKLEDSAMYFCASSGVDRSSSPLHFGNGTRLTVT.

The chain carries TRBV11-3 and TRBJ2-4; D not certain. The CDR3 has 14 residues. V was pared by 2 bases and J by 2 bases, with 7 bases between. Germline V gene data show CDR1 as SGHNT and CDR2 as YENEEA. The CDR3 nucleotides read TGTGCCAGCAGCTTAAGCTCGACCAAAAACATTCAGTACTTC. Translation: CASSLSSTKNIQYF.